This TCR beta chain was identified in a study of blood T cell repertoires in COVID-19. The wider study: Acute-phase and convalescent COVID-19 samples originated in the United States, Italy and Spain. In each case, the material was cDNA or gDNA derived from T cells, B-cell-depleted T cells, or PBMCs.

This CDR3 region has 18 residues. V shed 0 bases, J shed 4 bases, and the junction held 12 bases outside the gene matches. From germline, CDR1 is SGHTA and CDR2 FQGNSA. Participants had their cohort set by participant-reported clinical history. Original methodology: Estimation of nucleated cell counts relied on the amplification of reference gene primers. Some clones are missing from TCRdb's copy, which holds only in-frame ones; the method was immunoSEQ multiplex PCR. That table furnishes V, J and clone size, whereas the DNA furnished D and trimming. This table holds a few hundred thousand clones, 85% to 90% found once.

Sequenced input: PBMCs or T cells enriched from blood (not recorded which). The chain recombines TRBV7-2 with TRBJ2-3; 8 bases map to TRBD2. This TCR was recovered from a man aged 40-49 years who had recovered from COVID-19. The CDR3, as DNA: TGTGCCAGCAGCTTAGCCCACGGGTCCACGGGGGGGCCAGATACGCAGTATTTT. It yields the protein CASSLAHGSTGGPDTQYF.